The 21 T cell receptor beta chains listed next were all sequenced from one sample in a study of T cells in Graves' hyperthyroidism and ophthalmopathy (dated by TCRdb to between 2018 and 2021). The library was made by multiplex PCR. TCRdb names Illumina HiSeq 2000 as the instrument used. The TCR beta CDR3 regions were amplified from RNA transcripts. The TCR CDR3 was subjected to a first round of RT-PCR using the HTBI primer set and the Qiagen OneStep RT-PCR kit. The public reads were quality trimmed at Q25 with fastp and then assembled into clones with MiXCR by TCRdb, keeping productive beta chains. Rows with one shared CDR3 protein collapse into an entry with the most common genes and DNA. This sample holds 550,000 to 600,000 distinct CDR3 sequences; 35% to 55% were observed only once. Around 20% of the sample lies in the top ten. Material: peripheral blood or thyroid tissue (not recorded which). The receptors here all came from an adult woman with Graves' disease, either hyperthyroidism or ophthalmopathy (not recorded which).

This clonotype was detected ten times or more. The V and J genes are TRBV20-1 and TRBJ1-1; 7 nucleotides agree with TRBD1. The junction had 7 bases not matched to a gene; V was cut back by 5 bases and J by 4 bases. Germline CDR1 reads DFQATT; CDR2 reads SNEGSKA (reference sequence). This CDR3 has 13 amino acids. The CDR3 reads CSAPWRQGTEAFF. The CDR3 nucleotides are TGCAGTGCTCCTTGGCGACAGGGCACTGAAGCTTTCTTT.

This clonotype was seen ten or more times. J is TRBJ2-4 and V is TRBV10-3; 8 nucleotides agree with TRBD2. The CDR3 is 15 amino acids. Germline loops: CDR1 ENHRY, CDR2 SYGVKD. Trimming removed 2 bases from V and 8 bases from J; junction bases left unmatched: 8. The CDR3: CAISEDAGRADIQYF. The CDR3 region has the DNA TGTGCCATCAGTGAGGATGCCGGGAGGGCCGACATTCAGTACTTC.

The rearrangement links TRBV7-3 to TRBJ1-1; 7 nucleotides align to TRBD1. This CDR3 has 15 amino acids. Trimming cost V 2 bases and J 0 bases; bases outside gene matches: 3. Germline loops: CDR1 SGHTA, CDR2 FQGTGA. CDR3 amino acids: CASSLRQGLNTEAFF. The CDR3 DNA reads as TGTGCCAGCAGCTTACGACAGGGACTGAACACTGAAGCTTTCTTT.

This clonotype was detected many times. The V gene is TRBV5-1, the J gene TRBJ1-6, with D unclear. CDR1 SGHRS and CDR2 YFSETQ come from the germline V gene. The length of the CDR3 is 14 residues. V lost 3 bases, J lost 5 bases, and 9 bases lay in between. CDR3 DNA: TGCGCCAGCAGCTCCGGACGTAATAATTCACCCCTCCACTTT. Translated, it gives CASSSGRNNSPLHF.

In its sample, this clonotype was seen a few times. A read error is likely, as this CDR3 ends without the conserved phenylalanine or tryptophan. Because the CDR3's place on the DNA is in doubt, the DNA is left out and the CDR3 is given as listed by TCRdb. This chain joins TRBV12-3 or TRBV12-4 and TRBJ2-6. The CDR3 spans 8 amino acids, including both terminal residues. The CDR3 loop is CASNFMAS.

This clonotype occurred a few times. The J gene is TRBJ2-7, the V gene TRBV18, with D unresolved. The ends were cut back, 4 bases at V and 4 bases at J, with 14 bases in the middle. The CDR3 extends over 14 amino acids. The germline V gene encodes CDR1 KGHSH and CDR2 LQKENI. The CDR3 reads CASSRPGAPYEQYF. CDR3 coding DNA: TGTGCCAGCTCACGCCCAGGAGCACCTTACGAGCAGTACTTC.

The chain has TRBV14 and TRBJ1-5, with TRBD1 as a possible D gene (5 bases). The CDR3 is 14 residues long. Germline V gives CDR1 SGHDN, CDR2 FVKESK. The V end lost 1 base, the J end lost 6 bases, and 10 bases lay between the germline ends. DNA for the CDR3: TGTGCCAGCAGCCAAGTAGCAGGGTGTCAGCCCCAGCATTTT. It encodes CASSQVAGCQPQHF.

V gene TRBV5-1 combines with J gene TRBJ2-7; TRBD2 matches at 13 bases. The CDR3 totals 14 residues. Looked up from germline, CDR1 is SGHRS and CDR2 is YFSETQ. V was clipped by 5 bases and J by 6 bases; unmatched bases: 5. CDR3 nucleotide sequence: TGCGCCAGCAGACTAGCGGGAGGGCGTCCCGAGCAGTACTTC. Translating gives CASRLAGGRPEQYF.

This clonotype showed up many times. The chain joins TRBV9 to TRBJ2-1; tentatively, D is TRBD2 (5 bases). Per the germline V gene, CDR1 is SGDLS and CDR2 is YYNGEE. V was cut by 1 base and J by 8 bases, with 7 bases left in between. CDR3 length: 12 residues. The CDR3 bases are TGTGCCAGCAGCGTAATGGGAGATGAGCAGTTCTTC. This translates into CASSVMGDEQFF.

The chain joins TRBV7-2 to TRBJ1-4, with D unclear. CDR3 length equals 14 residues. Trimming cost V 2 bases and J 8 bases, with 12 bases left between them. Germline V gene lookup returns CDR1 SGHTA and CDR2 FQGNSA. CDR3 sequence reads: CASSLMGQDEKLFF. DNA of the CDR3: TGTGCCAGCAGCTTAATGGGCCAGGACGAAAAACTGTTTTTT.

Many counts were recorded for this clonotype. J is TRBJ1-1 and V is TRBV7-3; 8 bases map to TRBD1. The germline CDR1 and CDR2 sequences are SGHTA and FQGTGA. This CDR3 region has 15 residues. J lost 7 bases, V lost 2 bases, and 9 bases had no gene match. In DNA form, the CDR3 reads TGTGCCAGCAGCTTAGACAGGGGTTTGGACTATGAAGCTTTCTTT. Encoded protein: CASSLDRGLDYEAFF.

V and J are TRBV4-1 and TRBJ2-7; D may be TRBD1 (5 bases). V lost 4 bases and J 4 bases, leaving 14 bases between the germline ends. This CDR3 is built from 14 residues. The germline V gene encodes CDR1 MGHRA and CDR2 YSYEKL. The DNA of the CDR3 is TGCGCCAGCAGCCCTCGGCAGGGATTTTACGAGCAGTACTTC. As protein: CASSPRQGFYEQYF.

The rearrangement links TRBV24-1 to TRBJ2-2, with 13 bases that match TRBD2. The CDR3 sequence is 21 residues long. Germline V gene lookup returns CDR1 KGHDR and CDR2 SFDVKD. The ends lost 4 bases at V and 6 bases at J; junction bases unmatched: 19. CDR3 DNA: TGTGCCACCAGTGAATCCAAATGGACTAGCGGGAGTTTATTGACCGCCGGGGAGCTGTTTTTT. This translates into CATSESKWTSGSLLTAGELFF.

The V call is TRBV7-2, the J call TRBJ2-5, with 7 bases identical to TRBD2. This CDR3 is built from 16 residues. CDR1 is SGHTA, CDR2 FQGNSA, per germline. With 3 bases clipped from V and 5 bases from J, the junction kept 12 bases outside the gene matches. CDR3 residues: CASSFTSSGPMETQYF. As DNA, the CDR3 is TGTGCCAGCAGCTTCACCAGTAGCGGGCCGATGGAGACCCAGTACTTC.

This clonotype was recorded at least ten times. V gene TRBV12-3 or TRBV12-4 combines with J gene TRBJ2-7; 7 bases agree with TRBD1. There are 13 residues in the CDR3. Trimming cost V 4 bases and J 7 bases; bases outside gene matches: 7. The CDR3 sequence is CASSYSGGREQYF. CDR3 DNA sequence: TGTGCCAGCAGTTACTCAGGGGGTCGAGAGCAGTACTTC.

The rearrangement links TRBV4-1 to TRBJ1-5, with D perhaps matching TRBD1 (6 bases). In germline, CDR1 is MGHRA, CDR2 YSYEKL. This CDR3 region has 15 residues. V lost 0 bases and J lost 1, with 7 bases in between. The CDR3 region has the DNA TGCGCCAGCAGCCAAGAGGACAGAAGCAATCAGCCCCAGCATTTT. This gives the protein CASSQEDRSNQPQHF.

The chain recombines TRBV13 with TRBJ1-5; D might be TRBD1 (5 bases). Trimming stripped 6 bases from V and 12 bases from J, with 18 bases between. The germline gives CDR1 PRHDT, CDR2 FYEKMQ (reference sequence). The length of the CDR3 is 13 residues. The CDR3 bases are TGTGCCAGCAGTTTATCGGGGCAGCGGGTCCAGCATTTT. The encoded protein is CASSLSGQRVQHF.

This clonotype appeared once. V is TRBV12-3 or TRBV12-4 and J is TRBJ2-7, with 7 bases fitting TRBD1. The J segment lost 6 bases and the V segment lost 6 bases, leaving 8 bases of the junction unmatched. The CDR3 sequence is 13 residues long. The CDR3 region is CASSDVAGGEQYF. In nucleotides, the CDR3 is TGTGCCAGCAGCGATGTGGCAGGGGGCGAGCAGTACTTC.

This rearrangement joins TRBV7-9 to TRBJ1-2; D possibly corresponds to TRBD1 (5 bases). Trimming left V 6 bases short and J 4 bases short, with 15 bases between. Germline V gene data show CDR1 as SEHNR and CDR2 as FQNEAQ (reference sequence). The CDR3 is 14 residues long. The CDR3 DNA reads TGTGCCAGCAGTCCTGACGGGAGGGGCTATGGCTACACCTTC. This codes for CASSPDGRGYGYTF.

The chain uses TRBV7-9 and TRBJ2-5; possibly TRBD1 or TRBD2 for D (5 bases each). V dropped 7 bases and J dropped 2 bases, with 17 bases sitting between them. Germline lookup yields CDR1 SEHNR and CDR2 FQNEAQ (reference sequence). The CDR3 has 15 residues. For the CDR3, the DNA is TGTGCCAGCATAGGACTGGGGCTACCACAAGAGACCCAGTACTTC. This encodes CASIGLGLPQETQYF.

This clonotype has ten or more counts. The chain links TRBV27 to TRBJ1-6; unclear D gene. Germline assignment: CDR1 MNHEY and CDR2 SMNVEV (reference sequence). Trimming took 3 bases from V and 3 from J, leaving 3 bases between them. The CDR3 sequence is 13 residues long. The CDR3 nucleotides are TGTGCCAGCAGTTTCCTCTATAATTCACCCCTCCACTTT. This codes for CASSFLYNSPLHF.